The present entry profiles one TCR beta chain with its context. Its antigen is not identified. The data derive from a study of cytomegalovirus exposure and HLA in healthy donors. About the study: Drawn from HLA-typed donors, 80 million to 100 million unique TCRs were held in an early data release. Overall study results and limits: Reports indicate that TCR beta sequences accurately predicted the HLA-A and HLA-B alleles of most subjects. Links to common viral pathogens appeared, in a later analysis, for several of the most significant clusters.

Amplification used 60 Vbeta primers and 13 Jbeta primers. Method: immunoSEQ multiplex PCR; TCRdb's copy keeps in-frame clones and lacks some. Among 150,000 to 200,000 clones listed, around 74% were seen once. Healthy bone marrow donors made up the cohort. The germline V gene has CDR1 SNHLY and CDR2 FYNNEI. This CDR3 spans 13 amino acids. The ends lost 5 bases at V and 2 bases at J; junction bases unmatched: 3. Sequencing input: PBMCs. The TCR sequence derives from a woman in her 30s in good health and CMV-seronegative. This sequence joins TRBV2 and TRBJ2-7, with 7 positions matching TRBD2. CDR3 sequence reads: CASSWDYPYEQYF. The CDR3 DNA reads as TGTGCCAGCAGTTGGGACTACCCCTACGAGCAGTACTTC. Variable domain in full (rest from reference TRBV2 and TRBJ2-7): EPEVTQTPSHQVTQMGQEVILRCVPISNHLYFYWYRQILGQKVEFLVSFYNNEISEKSEIFDDQFSVERPDGSNFTLKIRSTKLEDSAMYFCASSWDYPYEQYFGPGTRLTVT.